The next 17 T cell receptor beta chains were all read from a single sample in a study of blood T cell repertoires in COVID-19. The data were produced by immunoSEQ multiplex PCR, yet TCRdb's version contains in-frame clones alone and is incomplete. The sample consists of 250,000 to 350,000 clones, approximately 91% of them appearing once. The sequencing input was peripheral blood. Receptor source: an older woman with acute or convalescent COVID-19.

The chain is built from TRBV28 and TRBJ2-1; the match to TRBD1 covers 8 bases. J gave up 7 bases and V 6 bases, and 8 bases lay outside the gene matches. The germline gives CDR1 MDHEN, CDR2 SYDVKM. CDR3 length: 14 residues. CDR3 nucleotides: TGTGCCAGCAGATCGGGACAGGCCGGGAATGAGCAGTTCTTC. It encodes CASRSGQAGNEQFF.

The CDR3 spells CASSATEYYEQYF. Here the CDR3 DNA reads TGTGCCAGCAGTGCGACAGAGTACTACGAGCAGTACTTC. The rearrangement joins TRBV12-3 or TRBV12-4 to TRBJ2-7; possibly TRBD1 for D (5 bases). The CDR3 runs to 13 residues. V lost 5 bases and J lost 3, with 11 bases in between.

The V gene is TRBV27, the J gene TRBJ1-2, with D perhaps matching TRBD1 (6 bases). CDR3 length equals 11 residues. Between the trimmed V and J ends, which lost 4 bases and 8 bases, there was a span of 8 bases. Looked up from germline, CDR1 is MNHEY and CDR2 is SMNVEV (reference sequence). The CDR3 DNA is TGTGCCAGCAGTTCAGGGGTGGGCTACACCTTC. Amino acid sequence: CASSSGVGYTF.

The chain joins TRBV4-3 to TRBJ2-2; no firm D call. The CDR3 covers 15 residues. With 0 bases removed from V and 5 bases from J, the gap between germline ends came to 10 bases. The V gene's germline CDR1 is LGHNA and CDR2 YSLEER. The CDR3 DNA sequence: TGCGCCAGCAGCCAAGAAATTTTACGGACCGGGGAGCTGTTTTTT. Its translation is CASSQEILRTGELFF.

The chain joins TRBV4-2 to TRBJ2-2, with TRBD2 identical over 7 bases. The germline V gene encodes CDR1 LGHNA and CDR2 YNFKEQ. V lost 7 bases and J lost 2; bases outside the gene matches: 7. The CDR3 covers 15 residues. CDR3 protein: CASTQGLSNTGELFF. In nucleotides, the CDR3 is TGTGCCAGCACCCAGGGACTATCTAACACCGGGGAGCTGTTTTTT.

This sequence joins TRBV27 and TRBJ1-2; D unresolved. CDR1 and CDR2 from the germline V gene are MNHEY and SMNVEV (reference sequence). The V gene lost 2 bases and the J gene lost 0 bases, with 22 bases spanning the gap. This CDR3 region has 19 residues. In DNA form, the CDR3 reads TGTGCCAGCAGTTTAAGGCAGCAGGCGGGATTGAAAACTAACTATGGCTACACCTTC. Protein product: CASSLRQQAGLKTNYGYTF.

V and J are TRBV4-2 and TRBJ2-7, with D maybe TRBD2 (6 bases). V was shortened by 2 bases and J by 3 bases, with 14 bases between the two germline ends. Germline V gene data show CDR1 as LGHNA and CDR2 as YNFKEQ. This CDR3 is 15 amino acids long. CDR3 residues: CASSQQEGGSYEQYF. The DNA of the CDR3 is TGTGCCAGCAGCCAACAAGAGGGAGGTAGCTACGAGCAGTACTTC.

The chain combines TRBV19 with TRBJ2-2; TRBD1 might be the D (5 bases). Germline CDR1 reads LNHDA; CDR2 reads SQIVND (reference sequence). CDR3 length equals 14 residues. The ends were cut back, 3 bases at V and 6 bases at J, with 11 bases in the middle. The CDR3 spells CASSIQGLSGELFF. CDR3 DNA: TGTGCCAGTAGTATTCAGGGTTTATCCGGGGAGCTGTTTTTT.

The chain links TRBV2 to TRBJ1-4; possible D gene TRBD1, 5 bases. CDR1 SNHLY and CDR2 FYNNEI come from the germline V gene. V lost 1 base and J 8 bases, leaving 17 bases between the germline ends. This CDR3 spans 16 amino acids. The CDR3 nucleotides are TGTGCCAGCAGTGAAGGGGGCCCGGGGGGTCAGGAAAAACTGTTTTTT. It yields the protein CASSEGGPGGQEKLFF.

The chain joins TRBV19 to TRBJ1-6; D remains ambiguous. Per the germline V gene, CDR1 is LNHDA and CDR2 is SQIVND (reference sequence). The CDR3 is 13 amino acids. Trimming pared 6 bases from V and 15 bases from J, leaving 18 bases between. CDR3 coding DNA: TGTGCCAGTAGCCCCGGATTGGTTAGCAACCTCCACTTT. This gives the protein CASSPGLVSNLHF.

The DNA of the CDR3 is TGTGCCAGCAGCCGCGGGAGGGGAAACTCTGGAAACACCATATATTTT. It specifies CASSRGRGNSGNTIYF. This chain links TRBV7-6 with TRBJ1-3, with a weak D call TRBD1 (5 bases). Germline CDR1 SGHVS, CDR2 FNYEAQ. The CDR3 contains 16 residues. Trimming removed 5 bases from V and 0 bases from J, with 14 bases in between. The whole variable domain, remainder taken from reference TRBV7-6 and TRBJ1-3, is GAGVSQSPRYKVTKRGQDVALRCDPISGHVSLYWYRQALGQGPEFLTYFNYEAQQDKSGLPNDRFSAERPEGSISTLTIQRTEQRDSAMYRCASSRGRGNSGNTIYFGEGSWLTVV.

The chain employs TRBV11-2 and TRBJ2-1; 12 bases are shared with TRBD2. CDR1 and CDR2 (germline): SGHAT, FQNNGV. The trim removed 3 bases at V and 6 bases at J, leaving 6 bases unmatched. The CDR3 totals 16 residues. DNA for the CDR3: TGTGCCAGCAGCTTCAGACTAGCGGGAGCCGGCAATGAGCAGTTCTTC. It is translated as CASSFRLAGAGNEQFF.

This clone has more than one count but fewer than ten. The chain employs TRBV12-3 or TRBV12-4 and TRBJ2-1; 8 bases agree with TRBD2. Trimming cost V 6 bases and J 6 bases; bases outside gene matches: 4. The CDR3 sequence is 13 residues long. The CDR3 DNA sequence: TGTGCCAGCAGCTGGGGACTAGTCAATGAGCAGTTCTTC. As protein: CASSWGLVNEQFF.

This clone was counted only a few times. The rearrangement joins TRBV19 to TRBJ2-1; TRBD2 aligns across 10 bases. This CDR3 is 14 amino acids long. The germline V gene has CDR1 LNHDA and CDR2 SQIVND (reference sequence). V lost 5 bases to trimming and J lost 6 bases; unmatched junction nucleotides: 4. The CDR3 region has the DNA TGTGCCAGTAGTCCCAGGACTAGCGGCAATGAGCAGTTCTTC. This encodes CASSPRTSGNEQFF.

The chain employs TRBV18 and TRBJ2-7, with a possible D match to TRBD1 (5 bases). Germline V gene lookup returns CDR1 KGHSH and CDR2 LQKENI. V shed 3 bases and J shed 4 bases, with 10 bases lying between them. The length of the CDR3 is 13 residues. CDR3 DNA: TGTGCCAGCTCACCCGGCAGGGAATACGAGCAGTACTTC. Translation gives CASSPGREYEQYF.

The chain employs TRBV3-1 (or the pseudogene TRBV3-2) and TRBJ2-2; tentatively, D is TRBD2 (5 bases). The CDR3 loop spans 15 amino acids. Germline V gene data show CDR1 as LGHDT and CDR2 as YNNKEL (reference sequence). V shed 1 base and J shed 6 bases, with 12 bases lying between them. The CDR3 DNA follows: TGTGCCAGCAGCCAAGTGTCTAGCCAAGCCGGGGAGCTGTTTTTT. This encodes CASSQVSSQAGELFF.

CDR3 in amino acids: CAGAKATTDTQYF. The CDR3 DNA is TGTGCCGGGGCGAAGGCTACCACAGATACGCAGTATTTT. The chain joins TRBV5-4 to TRBJ2-3; a weak D match, TRBD1 (5 bases). V lost 10 bases to trimming and J lost 2 bases, with 14 bases between them. Germline V gene data show CDR1 as SGHNT and CDR2 as YYREEE (reference sequence). The CDR3 has 13 amino acids. The whole variable domain, filled in from reference TRBV5-4 and TRBJ2-3, reads ETGVTQSPTHLIKTRGQQVTLRCSSQSGHNTVSWYQQALGQGPQFIFQYYREEENGRGNFPPRFSGLQFPNYSSELNVNALELDDSALYLCAGAKATTDTQYFGPGTRLTVL.